The present TCR beta chain was sequenced within a study of blood T cell repertoires in COVID-19. Looking at the study overall: The cDNA or gDNA used as material had been derived from T cells, B-cell-depleted T cells, or PBMCs.

V gave up 0 bases and J gave up 2 bases; unmatched junction bases: 5. This CDR3 region has 16 residues. Germline lookup yields CDR1 MGHRA and CDR2 YSYEKL. As originally analysed: Nucleated cell counts were estimated from reference gene primer amplification. The assay was immunoSEQ multiplex PCR, and TCRdb's table has in-frame clones only and misses some. Clone size and V and J calls were adopted from that table, with D and trimming inferred from the DNA. This sample has about 240,000 clones, with roughly 85% found just once. Sample: peripheral blood. The TCR sequence derives from a young woman with acute or convalescent COVID-19. The chain uses TRBV4-1 and TRBJ2-5, with TRBD1 matching 8 bases. The CDR3 coding sequence is TGCGCCAGCAGCCAAGATGTGACAGGGGTACAAGAGACCCAGTACTTC. Residues: CASSQDVTGVQETQYF.